This entry features one T cell receptor (beta chain) sequence. The antigen is undetermined. Its ends do not fully match the called genes, so a read error is possible. Patients sequenced had flow cytometry evidence of CD8+CD57+ cell expansion. Each patient carried a diagnosis of severe acquired aplastic anemia. This record comes from a study of CD8+CD57+ T cells in acquired aplastic anemia. Broader study findings: The study found no significant CD8+ Simpson's diversity difference between patients and controls.

TCR beta VDJ combinations and CDR3 sequences were profiled from genomic DNA. Each CDR3 protein is one row after TCRdb ran MiXCR on the reads. The table records roughly 250,000 distinct CDR3 sequences, about 80% of them present only once. CDR1 is SGDLS, CDR2 YYNGEE, per germline. This CDR3 is 13 amino acids long. The source material was sorted CD4+, CD8+, or CD8+CD57+ T cells (not recorded which) from PBMCs. This chain joins TRBV9 and TRBJ2-7; D is ambiguous. The source is a human donor with aplastic anemia. The CDR3 DNA follows: TGTGCCAGCAGCTTCGCGTCAGATACGCAGTATTTTTTC. Translation: CASSFASDTQYFF. Filled out from reference TRBV9 and TRBJ2-7, the complete variable domain reads DSGVTQTPKHLITATGQRVTLRCSPRSGDLSVYWYQQSLDQGLQFLIQYYNGEERAKGNILERFSAQQFPDLHSELNLSSLELGDSALYFCASSFASDTQYFFGPGTRLTVT.